This T cell receptor (beta chain) was captured by sequencing in a study of identifying expanded T cells in peripheral blood (dated by TCRdb to about 2019). Regarding the research as a whole: Technical replicates were generated by sequencing separate aliquots of the same genomic DNA pool, with four replicates compared pairwise.

The immunoSEQ Assay, which relies on bias-controlled multiplex PCR amplification of genomic DNA, was used to profile TCRbeta CDR3 regions. In the authors' own workflow: To quantify the absolute abundance of each unique TCRbeta CDR3 region, the sequences were collapsed and filtered. Two models were used to test differential abundance: a binomial model (Fisher-equivalent) and a beta-binomial model that adds time-dependent variance fitted from healthy donors. Clones with fewer than 5 combined templates were removed, and a clone was called differentially abundant if the clone's Benjamini-Hochberg FDR was below 0.01. Beta-binomial variance was modeled as a function of total template count across the two samples using the form v = (b*log(k)+a)^2. Drawn from immuneACCESS, this table holds only the in-frame rearrangements with V and J called that TCRdb kept. Clones are partly lost; checked studies trace under half to an unresolved V gene and leave the rest unexplained. For V, J and clone size, that table is used; D and trimming come from the DNA. This sample lists 130,000 or so clones; around four fifths were detected once. The biggest ten clones account for approximately 3% of the sample.

Findings and caveats that apply to the study as a whole: The beta-binomial model significantly reduced the number of clones called differentially abundant and the false-positive rate across all healthy-donor time intervals. Between technical replicates the binomial model flagged 0.9 to 1.5 differentially abundant clones, whereas over around 2 weeks the binomial model flagged about 16.4 and over about 4 weeks 19 to 20. The authors expected biological variance in healthy repertoires might increase further over much longer intervals such as months to years. In all healthy donors, the variance in clone template counts between samples taken two weeks apart rose significantly as total template count increased.

Including the terminal cysteine and phenylalanine, the CDR3 comprises 14 residues. Of the read, only the CDR3 DNA is kept; its 42 bases are in frame from base 1. V sheds 1 base and J sheds 10 bases, leaving 14 bases between their ends. CDR1 and CDR2 are drawn from the germline V gene: LGHNA, YSLEER. This clone has only a few counts. No antigen is known for it. There are no base qualities to consult, and no much larger clone falls within one base. No immune events, such as infections, were documented for the healthy donors during the collection period. Blood repertoires from healthy donors were used as a training cohort for calibrating time-dependent variance in a beta-binomial model of differential abundance of T-cell clones. The training cohort included 10 healthy donors, of whom 3 were female and 7 were male. An age range of about 29 to 70 years, with an average of 43 years, was recorded for the donors. Whole blood from each healthy donor was obtained from a commercial supplier and was collected at three time points 2 to 3 weeks apart. For immunosequencing, genomic DNA was extracted from unsorted whole blood.

The clonotype comes from a person between 18 and 75 years old in good health. Rearrangement joined TRBV4-3 to TRBJ2-1, with no confidently assigned D gene. Sequencing was done on a sample of blood. The CDR3 corresponds to CASSQGVTSVEQFF. The nucleotide sequence reads TGCGCCAGCAGCCAAGGGGTTACCAGTGTGGAGCAGTTCTTC.